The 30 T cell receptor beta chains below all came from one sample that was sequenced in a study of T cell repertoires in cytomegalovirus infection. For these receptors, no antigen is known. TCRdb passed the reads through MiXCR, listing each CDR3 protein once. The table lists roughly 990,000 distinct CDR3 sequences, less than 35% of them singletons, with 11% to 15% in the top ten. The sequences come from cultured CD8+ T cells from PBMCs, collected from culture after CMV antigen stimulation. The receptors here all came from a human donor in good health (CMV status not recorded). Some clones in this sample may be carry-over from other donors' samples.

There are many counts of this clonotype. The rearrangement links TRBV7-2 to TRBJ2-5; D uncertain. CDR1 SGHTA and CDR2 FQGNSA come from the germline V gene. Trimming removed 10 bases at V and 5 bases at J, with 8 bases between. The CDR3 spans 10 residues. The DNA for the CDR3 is TGTGCCACCGCGTTTGAGACCCAGTACTTC. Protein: CATAFETQYF. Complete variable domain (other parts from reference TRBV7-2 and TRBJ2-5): GAGVSQSPSNKVTEKGKDVELRCDPISGHTALYWYRQSLGQGLEFLIYFQGNSAPDKSGLPSDRFSAERTGGSVSTLTIQRTQQEDSAVYLCATAFETQYFGPGTRLLVL.

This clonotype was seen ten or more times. This CDR3 is CASSPRQGAHEQYV. The CDR3 DNA reads TGTGCCAGCAGCCCCAGACAGGGGGCTCACGAGCAGTACGTC. This chain connects TRBV7-2 to TRBJ2-7, with 10 positions matching TRBD1. The V and J ends lost 5 bases and 5 bases, in that order; junction bases with no gene match: 6. CDR3 length: 14 amino acids. Per the germline V gene, CDR1 is SGHTA and CDR2 is FQGNSA.

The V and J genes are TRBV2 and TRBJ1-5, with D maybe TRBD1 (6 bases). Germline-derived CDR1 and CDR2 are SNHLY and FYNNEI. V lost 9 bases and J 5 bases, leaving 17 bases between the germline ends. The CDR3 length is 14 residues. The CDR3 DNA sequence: TGTGCCAGTAGGCATACAGGGTCGGATCAGCCCCAGCATTTT. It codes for CASRHTGSDQPQHF.

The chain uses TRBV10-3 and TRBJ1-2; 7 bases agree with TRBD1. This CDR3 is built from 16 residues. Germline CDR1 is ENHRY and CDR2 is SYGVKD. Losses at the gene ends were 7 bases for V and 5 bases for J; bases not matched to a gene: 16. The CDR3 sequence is CAIKGWETGIGYGYTF. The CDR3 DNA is TGTGCCATCAAAGGATGGGAGACAGGGATCGGGTATGGCTACACCTTC.

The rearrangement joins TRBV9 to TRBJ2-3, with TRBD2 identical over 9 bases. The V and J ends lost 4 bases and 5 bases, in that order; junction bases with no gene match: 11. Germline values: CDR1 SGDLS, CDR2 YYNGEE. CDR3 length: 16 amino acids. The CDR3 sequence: CASSPRAGGQGDTQYF. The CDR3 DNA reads TGTGCCAGCAGCCCGCGAGCGGGGGGCCAAGGAGATACGCAGTATTTT.

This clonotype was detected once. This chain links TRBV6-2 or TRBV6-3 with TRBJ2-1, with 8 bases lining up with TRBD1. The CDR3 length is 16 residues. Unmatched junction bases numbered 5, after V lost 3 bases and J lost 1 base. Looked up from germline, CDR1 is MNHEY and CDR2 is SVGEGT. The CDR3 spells CASSYSDRASYNEQFF. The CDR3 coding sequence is TGTGCCAGCAGTTATTCGGACAGGGCTTCCTACAATGAGCAGTTCTTC.

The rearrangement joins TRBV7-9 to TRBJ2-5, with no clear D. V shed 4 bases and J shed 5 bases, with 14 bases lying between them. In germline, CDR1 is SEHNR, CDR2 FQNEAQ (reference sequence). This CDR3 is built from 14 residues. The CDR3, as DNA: TGTGCCAGCAGCTCCCTGGGCCTCCGGGAGACCCAGTACTTC. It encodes CASSSLGLRETQYF.

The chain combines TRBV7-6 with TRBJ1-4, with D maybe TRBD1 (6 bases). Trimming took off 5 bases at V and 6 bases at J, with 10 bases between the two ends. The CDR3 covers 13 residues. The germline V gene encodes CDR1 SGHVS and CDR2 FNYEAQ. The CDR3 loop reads CASSPRQDEKLFF. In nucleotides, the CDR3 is TGTGCCAGCAGCCCCCGACAGGATGAAAAACTGTTTTTT. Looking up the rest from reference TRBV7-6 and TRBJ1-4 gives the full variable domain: GAGVSQSPRYKVTKRGQDVALRCDPISGHVSLYWYRQALGQGPEFLTYFNYEAQQDKSGLPNDRFSAERPEGSISTLTIQRTEQRDSAMYRCASSPRQDEKLFFGSGTQLSVL.

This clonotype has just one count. CDR3 nucleotide sequence: TGCGCCAGCAGTCAATCGTTTCCGACAGCCTACGGCGGGGATATAGCCAAGCAGTACTTC. Amino acids: CASSQSFPTAYGGDIAKQYF. The chain combines TRBV23-1 with TRBJ2-7, with D possibly being TRBD2 (6 bases). TRBV23-1 is given ORF status, its function remaining uncertain. The CDR3 spans 20 residues. The V gene lost 0 bases and the J gene lost 8 bases, with 32 bases spanning the gap.

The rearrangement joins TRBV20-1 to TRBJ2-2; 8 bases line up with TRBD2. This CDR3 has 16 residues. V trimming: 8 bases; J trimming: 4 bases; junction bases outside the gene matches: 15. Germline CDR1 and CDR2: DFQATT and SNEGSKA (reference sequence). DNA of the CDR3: TGCAGTACCGCCCCTACTAGCGGCCGAGGCACCGGGGAGCTGTTTTTT. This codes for CSTAPTSGRGTGELFF.

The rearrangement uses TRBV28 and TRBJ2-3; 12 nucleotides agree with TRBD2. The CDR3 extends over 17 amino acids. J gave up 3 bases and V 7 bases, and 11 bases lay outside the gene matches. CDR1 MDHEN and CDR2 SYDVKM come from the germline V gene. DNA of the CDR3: TGTGCCAGCAACGCCCGACTAGCGGGGGACACGACAGATACGCAGTATTTT. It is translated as CASNARLAGDTTDTQYF.

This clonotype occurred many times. DNA for the CDR3: TGTGCCAGCAGTTACTCGGGGGGGGAAGCTTTCTTT. It yields the protein CASSYSGGEAFF. The chain links TRBV6-5 to TRBJ1-1, with a tentative D call TRBD1 (5 bases). The germline CDR1 and CDR2 sequences are MNHEY and SVGAGI. This CDR3 region has 12 residues. Trimming removed 0 bases from V and 8 bases from J, with 7 bases in between.

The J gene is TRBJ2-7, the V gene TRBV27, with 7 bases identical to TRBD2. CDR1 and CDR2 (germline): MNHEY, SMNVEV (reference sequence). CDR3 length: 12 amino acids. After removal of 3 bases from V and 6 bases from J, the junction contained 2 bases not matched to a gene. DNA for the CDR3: TGTGCCAGCAGTTTTCCGGGGGGCGAGCAGTACTTC. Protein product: CASSFPGGEQYF.

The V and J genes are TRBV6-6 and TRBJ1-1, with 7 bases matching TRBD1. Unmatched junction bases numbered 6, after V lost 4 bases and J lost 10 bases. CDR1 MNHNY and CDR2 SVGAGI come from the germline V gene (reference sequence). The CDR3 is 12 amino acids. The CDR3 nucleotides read TGTGCCAGCAGTTCACCGGGACAGATAGCTTTCTTT. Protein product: CASSSPGQIAFF.

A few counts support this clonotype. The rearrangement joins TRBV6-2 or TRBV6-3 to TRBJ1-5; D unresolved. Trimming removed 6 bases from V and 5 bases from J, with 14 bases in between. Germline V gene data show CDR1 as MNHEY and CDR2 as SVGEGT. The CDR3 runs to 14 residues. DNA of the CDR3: TGTGCCAGCAGAAATAGGAAACCCCATCAGCCCCAGCATTTT. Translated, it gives CASRNRKPHQPQHF.

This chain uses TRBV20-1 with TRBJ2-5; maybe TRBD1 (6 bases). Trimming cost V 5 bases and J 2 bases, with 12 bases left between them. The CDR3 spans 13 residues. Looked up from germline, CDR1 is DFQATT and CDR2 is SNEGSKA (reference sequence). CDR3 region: CSAGDIEQETQYF. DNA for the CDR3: TGCAGTGCTGGGGACATCGAGCAAGAGACCCAGTACTTC.

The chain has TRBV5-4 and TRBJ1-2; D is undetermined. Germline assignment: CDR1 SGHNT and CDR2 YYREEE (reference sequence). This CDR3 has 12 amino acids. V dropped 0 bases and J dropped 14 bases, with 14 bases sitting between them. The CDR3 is CASSLEDRTVTF. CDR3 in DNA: TGTGCCAGCAGCTTGGAGGATCGAACAGTTACCTTC.

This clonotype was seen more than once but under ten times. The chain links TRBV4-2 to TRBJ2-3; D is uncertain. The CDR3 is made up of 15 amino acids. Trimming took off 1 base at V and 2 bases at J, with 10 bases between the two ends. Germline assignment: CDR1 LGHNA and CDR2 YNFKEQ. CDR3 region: CASSQGVGPTDTQYF. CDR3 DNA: TGTGCCAGCAGCCAAGGCGTCGGCCCCACAGATACGCAGTATTTT.

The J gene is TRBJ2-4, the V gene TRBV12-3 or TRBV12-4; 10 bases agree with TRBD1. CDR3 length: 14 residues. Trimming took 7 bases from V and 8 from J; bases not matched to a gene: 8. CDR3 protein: CASTDSDRGDIQYF. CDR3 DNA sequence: TGTGCCAGCACGGACTCGGACAGGGGGGACATTCAGTACTTC.

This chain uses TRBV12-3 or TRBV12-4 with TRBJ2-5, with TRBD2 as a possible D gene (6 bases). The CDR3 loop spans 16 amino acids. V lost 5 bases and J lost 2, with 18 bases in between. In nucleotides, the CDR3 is TGTGCCAGCAGTCCACCCGGGGTAGCGGAACAAGAGACCCAGTACTTC. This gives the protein CASSPPGVAEQETQYF.

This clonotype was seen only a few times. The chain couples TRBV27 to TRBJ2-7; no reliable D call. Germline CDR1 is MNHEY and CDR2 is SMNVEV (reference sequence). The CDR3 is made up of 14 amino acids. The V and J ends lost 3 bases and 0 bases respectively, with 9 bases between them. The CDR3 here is CASSLRQASYEQYF. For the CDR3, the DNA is TGTGCCAGCAGTTTGAGGCAGGCCTCCTACGAGCAGTACTTC.

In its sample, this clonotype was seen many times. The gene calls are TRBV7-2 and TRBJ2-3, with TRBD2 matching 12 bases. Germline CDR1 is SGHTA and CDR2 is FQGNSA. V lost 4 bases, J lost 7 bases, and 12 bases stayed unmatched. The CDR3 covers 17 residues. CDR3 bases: TGTGCCAGCAGCTCCCATCTGGCTAGCGGGGGGGCCAATACGCAGTATTTT. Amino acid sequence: CASSSHLASGGANTQYF.

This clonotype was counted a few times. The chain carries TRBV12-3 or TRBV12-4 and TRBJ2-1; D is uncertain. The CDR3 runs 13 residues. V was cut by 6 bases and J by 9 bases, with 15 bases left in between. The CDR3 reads CASSTDPTREQFF. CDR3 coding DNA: TGTGCCAGCAGCACAGATCCTACCCGTGAGCAGTTCTTC.

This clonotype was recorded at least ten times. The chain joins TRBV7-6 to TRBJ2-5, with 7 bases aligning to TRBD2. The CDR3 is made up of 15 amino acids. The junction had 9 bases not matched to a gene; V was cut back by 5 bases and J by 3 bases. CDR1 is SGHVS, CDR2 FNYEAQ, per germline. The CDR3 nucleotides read TGTGCCAGCAGCAACCTCCCGCTAGCGGAAGAGACCCAGTACTTC. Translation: CASSNLPLAEETQYF.

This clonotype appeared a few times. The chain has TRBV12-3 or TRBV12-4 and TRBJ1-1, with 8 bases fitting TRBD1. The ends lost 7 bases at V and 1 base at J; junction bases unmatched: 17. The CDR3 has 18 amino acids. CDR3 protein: CASTFRIPGGHSNTEAFF. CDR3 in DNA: TGTGCCAGCACCTTTCGCATTCCAGGGGGCCATTCGAACACTGAAGCTTTCTTT.

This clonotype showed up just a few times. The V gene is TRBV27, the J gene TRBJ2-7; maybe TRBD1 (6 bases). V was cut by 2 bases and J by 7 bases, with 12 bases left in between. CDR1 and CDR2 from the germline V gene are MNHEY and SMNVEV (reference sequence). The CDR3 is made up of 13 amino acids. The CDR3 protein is CASSLGQTGEQYF. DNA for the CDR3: TGTGCCAGCAGTTTAGGACAGACTGGAGAGCAGTACTTC.

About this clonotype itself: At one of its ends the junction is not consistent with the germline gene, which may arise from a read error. As DNA, the CDR3 is TGTGCCAACAGCTTAGTAGCAGGATATTCACCCCTCCACTTT. Protein sequence: CANSLVAGYSPLHF. The chain recombines TRBV7-8 with TRBJ1-6; D not resolved. This CDR3 has 14 amino acids. In germline, CDR1 is SGHVS, CDR2 FQNEAQ. Full variable domain (missing parts from reference TRBV7-8 and TRBJ1-6): GAGVSQSPRYKVAKRGQDVALRCDPISGHVSLFWYQQALGQGPEFLTYFQNEAQLDKSGLPSDRFFAERPEGSVSTLKIQRTQQEDSAVYLCANSLVAGYSPLHFGNGTRLTVT.

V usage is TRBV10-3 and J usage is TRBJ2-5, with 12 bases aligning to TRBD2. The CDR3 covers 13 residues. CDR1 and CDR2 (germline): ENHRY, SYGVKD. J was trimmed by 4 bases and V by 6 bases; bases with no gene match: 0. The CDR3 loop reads CAIRGLAGETQYF. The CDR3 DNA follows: TGTGCCATCAGGGGACTAGCGGGAGAGACCCAGTACTTC.

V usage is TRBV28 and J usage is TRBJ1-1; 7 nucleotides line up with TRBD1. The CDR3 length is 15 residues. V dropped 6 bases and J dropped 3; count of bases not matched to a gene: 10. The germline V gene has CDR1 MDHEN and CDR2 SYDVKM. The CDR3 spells CASSLTGTTHTEAFF. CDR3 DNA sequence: TGTGCCAGCAGCTTGACAGGGACCACCCACACTGAAGCTTTCTTT. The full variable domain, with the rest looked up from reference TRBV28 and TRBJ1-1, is DVKVTQSSRYLVKRTGEKVFLECVQDMDHENMFWYRQDPGLGLRLIYFSYDVKMKEKGDIPEGYSVSREKKERFSLILESASTNQTSMYLCASSLTGTTHTEAFFGQGTRLTVV.

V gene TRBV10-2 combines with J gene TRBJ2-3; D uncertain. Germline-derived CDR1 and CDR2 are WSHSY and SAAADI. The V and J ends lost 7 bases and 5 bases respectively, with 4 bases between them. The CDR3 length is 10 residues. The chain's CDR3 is CASNRDTQYF. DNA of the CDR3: TGCGCCAGCAACCGAGATACGCAGTATTTT.